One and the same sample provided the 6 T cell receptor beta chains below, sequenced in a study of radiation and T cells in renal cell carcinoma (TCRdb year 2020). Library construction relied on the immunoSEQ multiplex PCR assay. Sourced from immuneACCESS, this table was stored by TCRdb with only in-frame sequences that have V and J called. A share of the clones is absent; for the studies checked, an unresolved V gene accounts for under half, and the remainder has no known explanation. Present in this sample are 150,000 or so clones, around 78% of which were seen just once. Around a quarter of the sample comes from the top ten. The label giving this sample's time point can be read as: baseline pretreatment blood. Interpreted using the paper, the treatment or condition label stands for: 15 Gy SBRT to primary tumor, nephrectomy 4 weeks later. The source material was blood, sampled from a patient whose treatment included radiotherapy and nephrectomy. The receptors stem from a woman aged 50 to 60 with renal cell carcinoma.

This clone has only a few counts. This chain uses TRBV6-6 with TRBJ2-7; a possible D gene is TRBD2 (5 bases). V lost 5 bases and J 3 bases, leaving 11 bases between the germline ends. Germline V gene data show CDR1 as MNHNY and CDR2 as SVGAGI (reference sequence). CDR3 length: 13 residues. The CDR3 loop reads CASSREGDYEQYF. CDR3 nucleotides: TGTGCCAGCAGTCGTGAGGGAGACTACGAGCAGTACTTC.

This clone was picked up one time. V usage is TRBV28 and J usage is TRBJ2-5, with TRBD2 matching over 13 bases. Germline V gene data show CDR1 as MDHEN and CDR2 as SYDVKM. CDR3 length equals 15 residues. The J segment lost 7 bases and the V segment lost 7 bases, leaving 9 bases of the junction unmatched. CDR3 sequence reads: CASTKGLAGASTQYF. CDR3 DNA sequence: TGTGCCAGCACCAAAGGACTAGCGGGAGCATCGACCCAGTACTTC. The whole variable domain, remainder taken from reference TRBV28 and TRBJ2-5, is DVKVTQSSRYLVKRTGEKVFLECVQDMDHENMFWYRQDPGLGLRLIYFSYDVKMKEKGDIPEGYSVSREKKERFSLILESASTNQTSMYLCASTKGLAGASTQYFGPGTRLLVL.

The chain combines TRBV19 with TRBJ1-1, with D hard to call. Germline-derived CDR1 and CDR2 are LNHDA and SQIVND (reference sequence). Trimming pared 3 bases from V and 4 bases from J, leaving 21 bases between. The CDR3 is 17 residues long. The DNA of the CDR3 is TGTGCCAGTAGTATCAGCCTGGCCGCAGGCGAGAGCACTGAAGCTTTCTTT. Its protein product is CASSISLAAGESTEAFF.

The CDR3 coding sequence is TGCGCCAGCAGCCATGGGACAGCCCTTAATGAAAAACTGTTTTTT. Protein product: CASSHGTALNEKLFF. V usage is TRBV4-1 and J usage is TRBJ1-4; TRBD1 aligns across 7 bases. Per the germline V gene, CDR1 is MGHRA and CDR2 is YSYEKL. The CDR3 sequence is 15 residues long. V was pared by 3 bases and J by 4 bases, with 5 bases of the junction left unmatched.

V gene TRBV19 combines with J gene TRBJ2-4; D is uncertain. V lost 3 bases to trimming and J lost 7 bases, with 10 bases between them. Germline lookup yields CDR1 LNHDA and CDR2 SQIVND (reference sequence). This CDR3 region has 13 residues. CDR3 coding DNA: TGTGCCAGTAGTATGGGCCGAAACAACATTCAGTACTTC. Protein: CASSMGRNNIQYF.

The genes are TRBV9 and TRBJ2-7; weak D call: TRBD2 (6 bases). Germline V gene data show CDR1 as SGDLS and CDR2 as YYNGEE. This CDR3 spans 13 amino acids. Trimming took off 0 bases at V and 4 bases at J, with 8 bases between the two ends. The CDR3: CASSVGAGYEQYF. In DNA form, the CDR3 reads TGTGCCAGCAGCGTAGGGGCGGGGTACGAGCAGTACTTC.